These 7 T cell receptor beta chains share one sample of origin, sequenced in a study of TIL therapy for anti-PD-1-resistant metastatic lung cancer. This was the immunoSEQ v3 assay. Some clones are missing from TCRdb's copy, which holds only in-frame ones; the method was immunoSEQ multiplex PCR. In the table there are approximately 24,000 clones, roughly 72% of which are singletons. Described time point: pre-treatment sample, taken before nivolumab and TIL therapy. Pleural nodules or supraclavicular lymph nodes made up most of the excised metastases sampled. The sample consisted of tumor tissue, taken at baseline. These TCRs come from a person between 25 and 79 years old with non-small cell lung cancer.

This clone has only one observation. The chain joins TRBV29-1 to TRBJ2-7; 8 bases map to TRBD1. After removal of 4 bases from V and 3 bases from J, the junction contained 11 bases not matched to a gene. This CDR3 has 15 residues. Germline values: CDR1 SQVTM, CDR2 ANQGSEA. In DNA form, the CDR3 reads TGCAGCGTTGGAGTGGGACAGGCCCTTGTCTACGAGCAGTACTTC. Amino acids: CSVGVGQALVYEQYF.

The J gene is TRBJ1-3, the V gene TRBV4-3; the D gene is possibly TRBD1 (5 bases). Germline loops: CDR1 LGHNA, CDR2 YSLEER. V dropped 3 bases and J dropped 0 bases, with 15 bases sitting between them. The CDR3 length is 17 residues. CDR3 sequence: CASSQGLKTASGNTIYF. In DNA, the CDR3 is TGCGCCAGCAGCCAGGGACTCAAAACTGCCTCTGGAAACACCATATATTTT.

The chain carries TRBV7-9 and TRBJ2-7; D is undetermined. Trimming removed 5 bases from V and 3 bases from J, with 11 bases in between. Per germline, CDR1 SEHNR and CDR2 FQNEAQ (reference sequence). This CDR3 comprises 13 residues. Here the CDR3 DNA reads TGTGCCAGCAGCCAGGCACCCTTCTACGAGCAGTACTTC. Protein: CASSQAPFYEQYF.

The V call is TRBV25-1, the J call TRBJ2-7, with unresolved D. V lost 6 bases and J 6 bases, leaving 9 bases between the germline ends. CDR1 is MGHDK and CDR2 is SYGVNS in the germline V gene. The CDR3 is 11 amino acids. CDR3 nucleotides: TGTGCCAGCAGGTTCGGCGGCGAGCAGTACTTC. Translated: CASRFGGEQYF.

The V and J genes are TRBV21-1 and TRBJ1-2; the table gives TRBD1 as D, unverified against the DNA. TRBV21-1 is tagged as a pseudogene. The CDR3 extends over 13 amino acids. The CDR3 nucleotides are TGTGCCAGCAGCCTGTGGGACAGCGGTGGCTACACCTTC. Residues: CASSLWDSGGYTF.

V is TRBV4-2 and J is TRBJ2-1; TRBD1 aligns across 8 bases. The CDR3 spans 16 residues. Unmatched junction bases numbered 5, after V lost 0 bases and J lost 4 bases. Germline CDR1 and CDR2: LGHNA and YNFKEQ. The CDR3 nucleotides read TGTGCCAGCAGCCAAGATTGGGACAGGAGTTACAATGAGCAGTTCTTC. Residues: CASSQDWDRSYNEQFF.

Sample share makes this clone medium-sized. J is TRBJ2-7 and V is TRBV4-1; 7 nucleotides line up with TRBD1. The CDR3 sequence is 13 residues long. The junction had 4 bases not matched to a gene; V was cut back by 1 base and J by 7 bases. Germline CDR1 MGHRA, CDR2 YSYEKL. The CDR3 region has the DNA TGCGCCAGCAGCCAAGTCGACAGGGTTGAGCAGTACTTC. It codes for CASSQVDRVEQYF.